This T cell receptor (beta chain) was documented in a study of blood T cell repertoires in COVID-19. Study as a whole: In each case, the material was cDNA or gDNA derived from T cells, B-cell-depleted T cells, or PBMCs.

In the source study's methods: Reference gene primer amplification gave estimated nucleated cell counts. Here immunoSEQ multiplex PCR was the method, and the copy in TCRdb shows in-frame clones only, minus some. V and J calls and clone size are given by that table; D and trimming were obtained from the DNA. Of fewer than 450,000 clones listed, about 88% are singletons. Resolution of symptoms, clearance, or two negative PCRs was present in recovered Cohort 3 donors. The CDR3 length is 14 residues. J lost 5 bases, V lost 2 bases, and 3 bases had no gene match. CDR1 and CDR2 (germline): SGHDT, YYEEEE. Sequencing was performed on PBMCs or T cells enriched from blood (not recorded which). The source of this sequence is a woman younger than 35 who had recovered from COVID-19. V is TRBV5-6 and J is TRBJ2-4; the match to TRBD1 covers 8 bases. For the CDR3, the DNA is TGTGCCAGCAGCTTACGGACAGGGCAAAACATTCAGTACTTC. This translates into CASSLRTGQNIQYF.